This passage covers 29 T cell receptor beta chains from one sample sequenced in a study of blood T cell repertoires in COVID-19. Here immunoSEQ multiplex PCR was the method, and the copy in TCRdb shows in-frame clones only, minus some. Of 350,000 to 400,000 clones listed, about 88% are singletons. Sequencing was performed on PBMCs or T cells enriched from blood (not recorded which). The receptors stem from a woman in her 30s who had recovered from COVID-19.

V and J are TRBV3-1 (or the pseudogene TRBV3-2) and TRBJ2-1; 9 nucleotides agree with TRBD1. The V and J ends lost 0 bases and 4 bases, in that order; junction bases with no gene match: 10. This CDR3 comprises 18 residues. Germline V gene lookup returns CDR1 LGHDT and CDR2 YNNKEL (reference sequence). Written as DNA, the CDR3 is TGTGCCAGCAGCCAAGATCGGACAGGGGCCGTTAGGTACAATGAGCAGTTCTTC. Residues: CASSQDRTGAVRYNEQFF.

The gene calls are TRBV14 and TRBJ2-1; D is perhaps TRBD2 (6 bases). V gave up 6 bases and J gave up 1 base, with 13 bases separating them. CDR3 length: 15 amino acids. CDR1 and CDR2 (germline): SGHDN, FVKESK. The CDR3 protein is CASSRNGRSYNEQFF. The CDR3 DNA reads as TGTGCCAGCAGTAGGAACGGGAGATCCTACAATGAGCAGTTCTTC.

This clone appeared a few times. The CDR3 nucleotides read TGTGCCAGCAGTTATTTTCCAGGACAAAACTATGGCTACACCTTC. Residues: CASSYFPGQNYGYTF. The genes are TRBV6-5 and TRBJ1-2; D is perhaps TRBD1 (5 bases). CDR3 length equals 15 residues. Looked up from germline, CDR1 is MNHEY and CDR2 is SVGAGI. V gave up 3 bases and J gave up 2 bases, with 13 bases separating them.

This CDR3 is CAPKDGGYGTDTQYF. The CDR3 coding sequence is TGTGCCCCCAAAGATGGGGGGTACGGCACAGATACGCAGTATTTT. This chain uses TRBV27 with TRBJ2-3; D is perhaps TRBD2 (6 bases). Germline V gene lookup returns CDR1 MNHEY and CDR2 SMNVEV (reference sequence). The CDR3 covers 15 residues. Trimming stripped 11 bases from V and 1 base from J, with 19 bases between.

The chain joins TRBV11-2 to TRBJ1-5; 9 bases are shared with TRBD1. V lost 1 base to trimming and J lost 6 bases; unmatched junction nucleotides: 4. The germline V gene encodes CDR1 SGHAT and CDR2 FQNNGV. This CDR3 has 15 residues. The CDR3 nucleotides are TGTGCCAGCAGCTTAGGGGACAGGGTTTTTCAGCCCCAGCATTTT. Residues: CASSLGDRVFQPQHF.

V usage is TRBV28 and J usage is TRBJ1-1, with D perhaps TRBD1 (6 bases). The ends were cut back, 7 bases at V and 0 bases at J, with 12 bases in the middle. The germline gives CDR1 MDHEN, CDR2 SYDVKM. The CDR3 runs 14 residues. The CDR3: CASTLTGMNTEAFF. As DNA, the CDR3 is TGTGCCAGCACCTTAACAGGGATGAACACTGAAGCTTTCTTT. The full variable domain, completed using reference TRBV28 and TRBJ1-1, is DVKVTQSSRYLVKRTGEKVFLECVQDMDHENMFWYRQDPGLGLRLIYFSYDVKMKEKGDIPEGYSVSREKKERFSLILESASTNQTSMYLCASTLTGMNTEAFFGQGTRLTVV.

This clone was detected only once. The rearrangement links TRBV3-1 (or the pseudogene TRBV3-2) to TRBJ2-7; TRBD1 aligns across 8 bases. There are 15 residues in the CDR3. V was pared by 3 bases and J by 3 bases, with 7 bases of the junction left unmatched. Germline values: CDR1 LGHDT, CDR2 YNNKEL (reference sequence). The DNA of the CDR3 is TGTGCCAGCAGCCAGGCCGACAGGGGCAGCTACGAGCAGTACTTC. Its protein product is CASSQADRGSYEQYF.

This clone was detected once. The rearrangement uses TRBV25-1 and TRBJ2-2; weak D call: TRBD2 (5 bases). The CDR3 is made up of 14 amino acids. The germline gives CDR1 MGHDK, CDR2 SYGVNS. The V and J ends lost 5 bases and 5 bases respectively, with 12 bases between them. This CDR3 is CASSRAEMTGELFF. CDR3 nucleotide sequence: TGTGCCAGCAGTAGAGCGGAGATGACCGGGGAGCTGTTTTTT.

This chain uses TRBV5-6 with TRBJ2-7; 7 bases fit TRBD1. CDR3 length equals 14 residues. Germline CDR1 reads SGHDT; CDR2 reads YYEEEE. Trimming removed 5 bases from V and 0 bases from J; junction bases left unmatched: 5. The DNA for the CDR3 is TGTGCCAGCAGGACCGGGACAGCCTCCTACGAGCAGTACTTC. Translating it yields CASRTGTASYEQYF.

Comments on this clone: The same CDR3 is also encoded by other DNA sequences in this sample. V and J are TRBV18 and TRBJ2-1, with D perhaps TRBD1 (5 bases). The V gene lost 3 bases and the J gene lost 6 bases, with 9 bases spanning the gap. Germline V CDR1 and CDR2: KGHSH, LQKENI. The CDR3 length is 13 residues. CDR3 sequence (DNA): TGTGCCAGCTCACCTCCTCAGGGCAATGAGCAGTTCTTC. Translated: CASSPPQGNEQFF.

The CDR3 nucleotides read TGTGCCAGCAGTTCGCTAGGGACTGCTTCTAACTATGGCTACACCTTC. It translates to CASSSLGTASNYGYTF. The rearrangement joins TRBV27 to TRBJ1-2; D is possibly TRBD1 (5 bases). This CDR3 comprises 16 residues. Trimming left V 4 bases short and J 0 bases short, with 15 bases between. CDR1 is MNHEY, CDR2 SMNVEV, per germline (reference sequence).

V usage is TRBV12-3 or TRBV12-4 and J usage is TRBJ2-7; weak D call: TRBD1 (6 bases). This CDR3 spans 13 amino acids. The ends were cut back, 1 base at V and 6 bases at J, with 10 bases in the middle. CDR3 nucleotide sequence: TGTGCCAGCAGTTTAGAAGGGGGTCGCGAGCAGTACTTC. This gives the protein CASSLEGGREQYF.

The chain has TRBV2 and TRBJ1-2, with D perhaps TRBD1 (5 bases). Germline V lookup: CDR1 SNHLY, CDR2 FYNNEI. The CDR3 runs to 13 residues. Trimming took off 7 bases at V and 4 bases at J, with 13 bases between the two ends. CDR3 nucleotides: TGTGCCAGCAAAGAAGGGGCAGTCTATGGCTACACCTTC. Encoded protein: CASKEGAVYGYTF.

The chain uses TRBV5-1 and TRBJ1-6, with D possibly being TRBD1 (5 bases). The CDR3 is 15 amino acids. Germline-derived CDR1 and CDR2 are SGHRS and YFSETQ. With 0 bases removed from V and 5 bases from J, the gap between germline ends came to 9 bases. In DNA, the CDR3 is TGCGCCAGCAGCTTGGTTGCAGGGAATAATTCACCCCTCCACTTT. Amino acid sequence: CASSLVAGNNSPLHF.

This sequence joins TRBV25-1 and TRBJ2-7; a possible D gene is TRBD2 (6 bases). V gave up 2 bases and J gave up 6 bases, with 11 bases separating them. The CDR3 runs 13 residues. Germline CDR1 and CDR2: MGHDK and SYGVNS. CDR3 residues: CASSEGGGTEQYF. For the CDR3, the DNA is TGTGCCAGCAGTGAAGGAGGAGGGACCGAGCAGTACTTC.

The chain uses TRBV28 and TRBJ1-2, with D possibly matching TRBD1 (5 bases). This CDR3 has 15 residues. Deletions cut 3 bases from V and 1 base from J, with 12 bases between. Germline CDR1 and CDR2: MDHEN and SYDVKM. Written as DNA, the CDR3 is TGTGCCAGCAGTTTGGGGGGAGACAGTAACTATGGCTACACCTTC. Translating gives CASSLGGDSNYGYTF.

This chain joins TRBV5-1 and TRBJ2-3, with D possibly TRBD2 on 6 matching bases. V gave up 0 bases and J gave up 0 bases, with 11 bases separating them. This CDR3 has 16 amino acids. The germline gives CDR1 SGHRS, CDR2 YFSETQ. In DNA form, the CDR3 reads TGCGCCAGCAGCTTGGGGGACTGGACTAGCACAGATACGCAGTATTTT. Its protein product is CASSLGDWTSTDTQYF.

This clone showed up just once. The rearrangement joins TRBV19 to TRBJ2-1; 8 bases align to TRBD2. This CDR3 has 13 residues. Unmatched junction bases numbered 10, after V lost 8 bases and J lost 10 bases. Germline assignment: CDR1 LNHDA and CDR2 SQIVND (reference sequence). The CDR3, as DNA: TGTGCCAGTCTGAGCGGGGGAGGTCAGGAGCAGTTCTTC. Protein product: CASLSGGGQEQFF.

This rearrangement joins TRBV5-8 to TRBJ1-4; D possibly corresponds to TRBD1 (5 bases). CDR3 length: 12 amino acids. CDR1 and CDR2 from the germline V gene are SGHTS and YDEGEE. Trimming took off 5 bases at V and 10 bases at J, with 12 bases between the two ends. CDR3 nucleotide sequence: TGTGCCAGCAGGCAATCGGGGGGAAAACTGTTTTTT. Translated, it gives CASRQSGGKLFF.

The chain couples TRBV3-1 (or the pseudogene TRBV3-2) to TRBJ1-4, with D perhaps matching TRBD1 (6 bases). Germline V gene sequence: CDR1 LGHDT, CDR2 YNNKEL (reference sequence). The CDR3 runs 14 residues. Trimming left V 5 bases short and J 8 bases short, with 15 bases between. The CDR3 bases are TGTGCCAGCAGCGCGGGAGGGGGAGGCGAAAAACTGTTTTTT. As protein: CASSAGGGGEKLFF.

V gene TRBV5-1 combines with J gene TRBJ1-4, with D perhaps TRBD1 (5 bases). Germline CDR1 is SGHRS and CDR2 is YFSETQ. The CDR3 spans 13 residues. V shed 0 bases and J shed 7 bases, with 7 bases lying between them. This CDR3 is CASSLGQPEKLFF. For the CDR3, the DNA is TGCGCCAGCAGCTTGGGACAGCCTGAAAAACTGTTTTTT.

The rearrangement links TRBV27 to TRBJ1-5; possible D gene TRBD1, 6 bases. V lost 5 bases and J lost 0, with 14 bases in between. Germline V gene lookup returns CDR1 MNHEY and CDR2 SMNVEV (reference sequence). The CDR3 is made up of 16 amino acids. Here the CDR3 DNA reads TGTGCCAGCAGTCTCCAGGGGCCCTATAGCAATCAGCCCCAGCATTTT. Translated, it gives CASSLQGPYSNQPQHF.

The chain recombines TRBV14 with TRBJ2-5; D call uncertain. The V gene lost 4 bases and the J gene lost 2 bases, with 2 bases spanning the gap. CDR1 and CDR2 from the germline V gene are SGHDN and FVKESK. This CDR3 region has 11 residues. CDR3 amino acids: CASSPQETQYF. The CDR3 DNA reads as TGTGCCAGCAGCCCGCAAGAGACCCAGTACTTC.

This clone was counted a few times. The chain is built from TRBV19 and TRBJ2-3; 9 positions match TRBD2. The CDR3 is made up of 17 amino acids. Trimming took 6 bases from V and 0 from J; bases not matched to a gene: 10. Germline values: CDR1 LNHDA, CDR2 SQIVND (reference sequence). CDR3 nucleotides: TGTGCCAGTAGGATCAGGCTAGCGGGGAGTAGCACAGATACGCAGTATTTT. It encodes CASRIRLAGSSTDTQYF.

The CDR3 DNA sequence: TGTGCCAGCAGCTTGGACAGAAACTATGGCTACACCTTC. Protein product: CASSLDRNYGYTF. This chain joins TRBV5-4 and TRBJ1-2; D is unclear. CDR3 length: 13 residues. V was pared by 0 bases and J by 2 bases, with 5 bases between. Germline CDR1 reads SGHNT; CDR2 reads YYREEE (reference sequence).

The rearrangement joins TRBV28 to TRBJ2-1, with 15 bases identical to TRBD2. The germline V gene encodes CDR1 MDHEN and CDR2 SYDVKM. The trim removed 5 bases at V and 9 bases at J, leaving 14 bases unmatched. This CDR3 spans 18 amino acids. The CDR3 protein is CASSQIFRTSGRVAEQFF. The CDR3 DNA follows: TGTGCCAGCAGTCAAATATTCCGGACTAGCGGGAGGGTGGCTGAGCAGTTCTTC.

The CDR3 reads CASSYNGFGDEQYF. DNA for the CDR3: TGTGCCAGCAGTTACAATGGGTTCGGGGACGAGCAGTACTTC. This chain uses TRBV6-5 with TRBJ2-7, with a tentative D call TRBD2 (5 bases). The CDR3 extends over 14 amino acids. V lost 2 bases and J 5 bases, leaving 13 bases between the germline ends. The germline V gene has CDR1 MNHEY and CDR2 SVGAGI.

The CDR3, as DNA: TGCGCCAGCAGCCTTCTCGGGACAGCTGGAGAGACCCAGTACTTC. Its translation: CASSLLGTAGETQYF. The gene calls are TRBV5-1 and TRBJ2-5; 7 bases agree with TRBD1. The germline V gene has CDR1 SGHRS and CDR2 YFSETQ. The CDR3 is 15 amino acids. With 4 bases clipped from V and 4 bases from J, the junction kept 10 bases outside the gene matches.

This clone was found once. Written as DNA, the CDR3 is TGTGCCAGCAGTTCCCAACAGGGGGCAACTAATGAAAAACTGTTTTTT. Its protein is CASSSQQGATNEKLFF. The chain employs TRBV6-6 and TRBJ1-4, with 8 bases lining up with TRBD1. The trim removed 4 bases at V and 0 bases at J, leaving 4 bases unmatched. This CDR3 is 16 amino acids long. CDR1 and CDR2 (germline): MNHNY, SVGAGI (reference sequence).